What follows are 25 T cell receptor beta chains derived from one specimen sequenced in a study of early stage breast cancer tumors. Sequenced by immunoSEQ multiplex PCR; TCRdb stores in-frame clones only, minus some. Of tens of thousands of clones in the sample, roughly four fifths were seen once. The sequencing input was blood. These receptors were collected from a person aged 35-55 years with breast cancer.

This clone has only one observation. The gene calls are TRBV11-2 and TRBJ2-5, with 7 nucleotides matching TRBD1. This CDR3 spans 16 amino acids. Trimming cost V 6 bases and J 3 bases; bases outside gene matches: 13. Germline CDR1 SGHAT, CDR2 FQNNGV. The CDR3 DNA reads as TGTGCCAGCAGACACGCCCGGGACAGCAAGAAAGAGACCCAGTACTTC. Amino acids: CASRHARDSKKETQYF. Using reference TRBV11-2 and TRBJ2-5 for the parts outside the CDR3, the full variable domain is EAGVAQSPRYKIIEKRQSVAFWCNPISGHATLYWYQQILGQGPKLLIQFQNNGVVDDSQLPKDRFSAERLKGVDSTLKIQPAKLEDSAVYLCASRHARDSKKETQYFGPGTRLLVL.

CDR3 region: CASSRGTGSGSYEQYF. CDR3 nucleotide sequence: TGCGCCAGCAGCCGAGGGACGGGTAGCGGGAGCTACGAGCAGTACTTC. The V call is TRBV4-3, the J call TRBJ2-7; 9 nucleotides match TRBD2. V dropped 4 bases and J dropped 3; count of bases not matched to a gene: 10. The CDR3 runs to 16 residues. Germline loops: CDR1 LGHNA, CDR2 YSLEER.

This clone showed up just a few times. This sequence joins TRBV19 and TRBJ2-1, with 7 bases aligning to TRBD1. CDR1 LNHDA and CDR2 SQIVND come from the germline V gene (reference sequence). V lost 4 bases and J lost 2; bases outside the gene matches: 8. This CDR3 contains 16 residues. The CDR3 reads CASSTATGIPYNEQFF. CDR3 in DNA: TGTGCCAGTAGTACAGCGACAGGGATCCCCTACAATGAGCAGTTCTTC.

V and J are TRBV7-2 and TRBJ2-7; TRBD2 matches 7 bases. CDR1 is SGHTA, CDR2 FQGNSA, per germline. The CDR3 runs to 14 residues. Germline trimming cut 1 base from V and 7 bases from J; bases unmatched to any gene: 7. Written as DNA, the CDR3 is TGTGCCAGCAGCTTAGATACAGCGGGGATAGAGCAGTACTTC. It encodes CASSLDTAGIEQYF.

The rearrangement uses TRBV7-2 and TRBJ2-1; 9 nucleotides agree with TRBD2. The germline V gene encodes CDR1 SGHTA and CDR2 FQGNSA. This CDR3 has 15 residues. The junction had 7 bases not matched to a gene; V was cut back by 4 bases and J by 6 bases. This CDR3 is CASSSFGAGGNEQFF. The CDR3, as DNA: TGTGCCAGCAGCTCTTTCGGAGCGGGAGGCAATGAGCAGTTCTTC.

The V and J genes are TRBV7-3 and TRBJ2-3, with 10 nucleotides matching TRBD2. V was clipped by 6 bases and J by 4 bases; unmatched bases: 7. The CDR3 runs 15 residues. Germline CDR1 is SGHTA and CDR2 is FQGTGA. CDR3 residues: CASSTTSGIADTQYF. The CDR3 DNA follows: TGTGCCAGCAGTACCACTAGCGGGATCGCAGATACGCAGTATTTT.

This clone was recorded only once. V and J are TRBV6-5 and TRBJ2-7, with 8 nucleotides matching TRBD1. The V and J ends lost 6 bases and 8 bases, in that order; junction bases with no gene match: 12. The CDR3 spans 14 residues. Germline-derived CDR1 and CDR2 are MNHEY and SVGAGI. CDR3 loop: CASSSTSIRGQQYF. In DNA, the CDR3 is TGTGCCAGCAGCAGCACTAGCATCAGGGGGCAGCAGTACTTC.

This chain joins TRBV29-1 and TRBJ2-1; 9 bases fit TRBD1. CDR1 SQVTM and CDR2 ANQGSEA come from the germline V gene. Unmatched junction bases numbered 12, after V lost 3 bases and J lost 9 bases. This CDR3 contains 15 residues. The DNA for the CDR3 is TGCAGCGTTGATAAGGGGGACAGGGTGGGAAGTGAGCAGTTCTTC. It codes for CSVDKGDRVGSEQFF.

The rearrangement joins TRBV4-2 to TRBJ2-5; D unresolved. Between the trimmed V and J ends, which lost 0 bases and 6 bases, there was a span of 5 bases. The CDR3 spans 12 residues. In germline, CDR1 is LGHNA, CDR2 YNFKEQ. CDR3 protein: CASSQDGKTQYF. CDR3 nucleotides: TGTGCCAGCAGCCAAGATGGGAAGACCCAGTACTTC.

V and J are TRBV7-2 and TRBJ2-1; unclear D gene. The V end lost 4 bases, the J end lost 5 bases, and 3 bases lay between the germline ends. Germline assignment: CDR1 SGHTA and CDR2 FQGNSA. CDR3 length: 11 residues. Written as DNA, the CDR3 is TGTGCCAGCAGCTCGAACAATGAGCAGTTCTTC. It is translated as CASSSNNEQFF.

The chain couples TRBV11-3 to TRBJ1-3; D unresolved. Germline CDR1 SGHNT, CDR2 YENEEA. There are 16 residues in the CDR3. V dropped 1 base and J dropped 0 bases, with 10 bases sitting between them. CDR3 amino acids: CASSLGVDYSGNTIYF. The CDR3 region has the DNA TGTGCCAGCAGCTTAGGGGTTGACTACTCTGGAAACACCATATATTTT.

The V gene is TRBV6-1, the J gene TRBJ2-1, with unresolved D. Per the germline V gene, CDR1 is MNHNS and CDR2 is SASEGT. V was trimmed by 6 bases and J by 5 bases, leaving 11 bases between them. The CDR3 covers 13 residues. In nucleotides, the CDR3 is TGTGCCAGCAGAACCTCGGGCGACAATGAGCAGTTCTTC. Amino acid sequence: CASRTSGDNEQFF.

This clone was seen once. The rearrangement links TRBV7-2 to TRBJ1-5, with TRBD1 matching 7 bases. CDR1 and CDR2 from the germline V gene are SGHTA and FQGNSA. With 5 bases clipped from V and 1 base from J, the junction kept 5 bases outside the gene matches. This CDR3 spans 15 amino acids. The CDR3, as DNA: TGTGCCAGCAGCCGACCGACAGGGAGCAATCAGCCCCAGCATTTT. Translated, it gives CASSRPTGSNQPQHF.

The chain uses TRBV18 and TRBJ1-5; TRBD1 matches 10 bases. This CDR3 is built from 15 residues. The germline V gene has CDR1 KGHSH and CDR2 LQKENI. Trimming at V came to 6 bases and at J to 6 bases, leaving 8 bases not matched to a gene. The CDR3 DNA reads TGTGCCAGCTCCCCTGGACAGGGGGTCTCTCAGCCCCAGCATTTT. Protein product: CASSPGQGVSQPQHF.

This clone was seen only once. The chain links TRBV7-2 to TRBJ2-7, with D possibly being TRBD1 (5 bases). The CDR3 sequence is 14 residues long. Trimming cost V 5 bases and J 2 bases, with 13 bases left between them. Looked up from germline, CDR1 is SGHTA and CDR2 is FQGNSA. The CDR3 region has the DNA TGTGCCAGCAGCCCCCGGGCAGGGCCCTACGAGCAGTACTTC. This translates into CASSPRAGPYEQYF.

The V call is TRBV19, the J call TRBJ1-2; 8 positions match TRBD1. Germline V gene sequence: CDR1 LNHDA, CDR2 SQIVND (reference sequence). The CDR3 is made up of 14 amino acids. The J segment lost 3 bases and the V segment lost 2 bases, leaving 2 bases of the junction unmatched. CDR3 amino acids: CASSIMTGDYGYTF. In DNA, the CDR3 is TGTGCCAGTAGTATAATGACAGGGGACTATGGCTACACCTTC.

There are a few counts of this clone. The chain couples TRBV4-2 to TRBJ2-5; 10 bases are a match to TRBD2. The junction had 0 bases not matched to a gene; V was cut back by 1 base and J by 1 base. Germline CDR1 is LGHNA and CDR2 is YNFKEQ. The CDR3 length is 15 residues. This CDR3 is CASSQGTSGQETQYF. As DNA, the CDR3 is TGTGCCAGCAGCCAAGGGACTAGCGGCCAAGAGACCCAGTACTTC.

The chain links TRBV5-1 to TRBJ2-3; no firm D call. Per the germline V gene, CDR1 is SGHRS and CDR2 is YFSETQ. This CDR3 has 14 amino acids. The ends were cut back, 2 bases at V and 2 bases at J, with 9 bases in the middle. The CDR3 here is CASSFLQLTDTQYF. CDR3 nucleotides: TGCGCCAGCAGCTTTCTTCAGCTCACAGATACGCAGTATTTT.

The chain recombines TRBV7-2 with TRBJ1-1, with D maybe TRBD1 (5 bases). V gave up 1 base and J gave up 4 bases, with 10 bases separating them. In germline, CDR1 is SGHTA, CDR2 FQGNSA. The CDR3 loop spans 14 amino acids. CDR3 sequence: CASSLEGRATEAFF. The CDR3 nucleotides are TGTGCCAGCAGCTTAGAGGGCAGGGCCACTGAAGCTTTCTTT.

CDR3 protein: CASSQRGQTNYGYTF. The DNA of the CDR3 is TGTGCCAGCAGCCAGCGGGGACAGACTAACTATGGCTACACCTTC. The chain joins TRBV5-6 to TRBJ1-2; TRBD1 aligns across 7 bases. The V gene's germline CDR1 is SGHDT and CDR2 YYEEEE. This CDR3 is built from 15 residues. The trim removed 4 bases at V and 0 bases at J, leaving 6 bases unmatched.

This rearrangement joins TRBV28 to TRBJ2-2, with D perhaps TRBD2 (6 bases). V was cut by 7 bases and J by 8 bases, with 20 bases left in between. Germline V gene lookup returns CDR1 MDHEN and CDR2 SYDVKM. The CDR3 contains 15 residues. CDR3 coding DNA: TGTGCCAGCACCGACGCACCCCTAGCGAGGGGGGAGCTGTTTTTT. The encoded protein is CASTDAPLARGELFF.

The chain employs TRBV4-2 and TRBJ1-6; D not resolved. Germline CDR1 is LGHNA and CDR2 is YNFKEQ. V dropped 2 bases and J dropped 9 bases, with 8 bases sitting between them. The CDR3 runs to 13 residues. The CDR3 loop is CASSQSTGSPLHF. As DNA, the CDR3 is TGTGCCAGCAGCCAAAGTACGGGTTCACCCCTCCACTTT.

The chain recombines TRBV11-3 with TRBJ2-2; 14 bases are shared with TRBD2. CDR3 length: 17 amino acids. Losses at the gene ends were 4 bases for V and 3 bases for J; bases not matched to a gene: 4. CDR1 is SGHNT, CDR2 YENEEA, per germline. CDR3 nucleotide sequence: TGTGCCAGCAGCTCGGGACTAGCGGGAGTTGACACCGGGGAGCTGTTTTTT. This encodes CASSSGLAGVDTGELFF.

The chain recombines TRBV27 with TRBJ2-7, with D unclear. The CDR3 runs to 18 residues. Germline V gives CDR1 MNHEY, CDR2 SMNVEV (reference sequence). The ends were cut back, 4 bases at V and 0 bases at J, with 22 bases in the middle. CDR3 nucleotide sequence: TGTGCCAGCAGTTACCCCCCCCACTTGAATTACAGCTCCTACGAGCAGTACTTC. Protein: CASSYPPHLNYSSYEQYF.

The chain has TRBV2 and TRBJ2-5, with TRBD1 identical over 10 bases. Germline CDR1 is SNHLY and CDR2 is FYNNEI. After removal of 6 bases from V and 5 bases from J, the junction contained 15 bases not matched to a gene. There are 17 residues in the CDR3. The CDR3 bases are TGTGCCAGCAGCCCAATACCGGGACAGGGGAAGGAGGAGACCCAGTACTTC. Translated, it gives CASSPIPGQGKEETQYF.